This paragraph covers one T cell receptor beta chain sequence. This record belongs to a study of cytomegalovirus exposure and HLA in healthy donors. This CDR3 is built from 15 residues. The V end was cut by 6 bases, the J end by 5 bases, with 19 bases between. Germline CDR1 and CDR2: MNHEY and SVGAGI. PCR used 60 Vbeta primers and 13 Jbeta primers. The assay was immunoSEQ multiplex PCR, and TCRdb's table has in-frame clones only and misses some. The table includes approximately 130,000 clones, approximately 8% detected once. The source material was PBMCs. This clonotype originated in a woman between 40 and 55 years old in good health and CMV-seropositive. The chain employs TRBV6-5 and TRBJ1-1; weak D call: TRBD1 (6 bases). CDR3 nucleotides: TGTGCCAGCAGGTTGAGAGCAGGGGAGATTACTGAAGCTTTCTTT. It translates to CASRLRAGEITEAFF.